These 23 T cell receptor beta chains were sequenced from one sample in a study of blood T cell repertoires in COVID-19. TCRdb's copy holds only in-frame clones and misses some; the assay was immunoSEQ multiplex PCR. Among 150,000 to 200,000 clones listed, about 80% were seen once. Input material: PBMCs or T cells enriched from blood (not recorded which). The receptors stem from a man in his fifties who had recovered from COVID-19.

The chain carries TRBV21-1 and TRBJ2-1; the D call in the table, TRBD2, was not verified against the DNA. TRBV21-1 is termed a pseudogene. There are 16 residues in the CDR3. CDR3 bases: TGTGCCAGCAGCCCCCGAGCGGGAGGAAAGGCGGGTGAGCAGTTCTTC. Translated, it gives CASSPRAGGKAGEQFF.

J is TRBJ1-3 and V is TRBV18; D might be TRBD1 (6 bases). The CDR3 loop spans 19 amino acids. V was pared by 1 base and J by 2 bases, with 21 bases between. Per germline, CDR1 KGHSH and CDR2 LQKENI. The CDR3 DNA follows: TGTGCCAGCTCACCACTTTTCTCGACGGGACATCTAACTGGAAACACCATATATTTT. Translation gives CASSPLFSTGHLTGNTIYF.

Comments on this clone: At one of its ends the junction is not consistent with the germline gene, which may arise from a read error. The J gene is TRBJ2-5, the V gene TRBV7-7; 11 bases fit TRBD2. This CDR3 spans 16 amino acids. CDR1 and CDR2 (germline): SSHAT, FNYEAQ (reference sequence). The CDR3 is CASSLSSGRTPETQYF. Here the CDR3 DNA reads TGTGCTAGCAGCTTATCTAGCGGGAGGACTCCAGAGACCCAGTACTTC.

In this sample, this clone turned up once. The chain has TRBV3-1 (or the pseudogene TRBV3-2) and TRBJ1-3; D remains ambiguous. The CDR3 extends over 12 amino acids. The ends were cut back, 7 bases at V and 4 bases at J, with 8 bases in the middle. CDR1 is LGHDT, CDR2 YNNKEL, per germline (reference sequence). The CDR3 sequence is CASISRGNTIYF. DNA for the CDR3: TGTGCCAGCATCTCTAGGGGAAACACCATATATTTT.

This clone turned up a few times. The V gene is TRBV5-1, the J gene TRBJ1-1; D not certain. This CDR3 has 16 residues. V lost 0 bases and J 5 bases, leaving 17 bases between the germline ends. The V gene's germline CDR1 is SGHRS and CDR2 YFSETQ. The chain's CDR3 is CASSLAISGSRTEAFF. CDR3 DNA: TGCGCCAGCAGCTTGGCGATCTCCGGGAGTAGGACTGAAGCTTTCTTT.

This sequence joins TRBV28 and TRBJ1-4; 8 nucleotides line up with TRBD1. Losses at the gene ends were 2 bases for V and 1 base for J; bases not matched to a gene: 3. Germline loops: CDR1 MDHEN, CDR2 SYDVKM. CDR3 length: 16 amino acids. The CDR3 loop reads CASSLAGGRTNEKLFF. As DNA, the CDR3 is TGTGCCAGCAGTTTAGCAGGGGGCAGAACTAATGAAAAACTGTTTTTT.

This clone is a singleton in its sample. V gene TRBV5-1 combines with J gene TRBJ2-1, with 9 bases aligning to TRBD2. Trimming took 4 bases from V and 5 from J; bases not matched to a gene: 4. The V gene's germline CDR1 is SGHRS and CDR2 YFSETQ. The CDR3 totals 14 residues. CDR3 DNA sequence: TGCGCCAGCAGCAATCTAGCGGGAAACAATGAGCAGTTCTTC. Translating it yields CASSNLAGNNEQFF.

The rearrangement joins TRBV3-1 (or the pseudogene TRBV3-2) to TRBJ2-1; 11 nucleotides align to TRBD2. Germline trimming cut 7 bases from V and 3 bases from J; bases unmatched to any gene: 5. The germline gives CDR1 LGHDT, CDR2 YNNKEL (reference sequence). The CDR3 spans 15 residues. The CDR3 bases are TGTGCCAGCATGGGAGGACTAGCGGGCTACAATGAGCAGTTCTTC. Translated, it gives CASMGGLAGYNEQFF.

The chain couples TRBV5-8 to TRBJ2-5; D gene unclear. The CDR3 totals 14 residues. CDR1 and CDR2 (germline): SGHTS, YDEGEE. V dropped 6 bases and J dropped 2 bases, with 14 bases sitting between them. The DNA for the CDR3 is TGTGCCAGCAAGCTCGGCGGCAGTCAAGAGACCCAGTACTTC. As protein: CASKLGGSQETQYF.

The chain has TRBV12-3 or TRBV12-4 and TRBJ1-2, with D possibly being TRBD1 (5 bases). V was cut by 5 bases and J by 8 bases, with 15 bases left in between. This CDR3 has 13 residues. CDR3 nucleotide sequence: TGTGCCAGCAGTCCCGGTGGAGGGGTGGGCTACACCTTC. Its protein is CASSPGGGVGYTF.

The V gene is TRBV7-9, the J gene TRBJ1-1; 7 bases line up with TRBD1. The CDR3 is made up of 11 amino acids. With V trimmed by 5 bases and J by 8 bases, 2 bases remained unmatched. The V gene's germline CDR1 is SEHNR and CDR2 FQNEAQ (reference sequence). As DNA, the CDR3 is TGTGCCAGCAGCGTGGGACAGGAAGCTTTCTTT. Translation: CASSVGQEAFF.

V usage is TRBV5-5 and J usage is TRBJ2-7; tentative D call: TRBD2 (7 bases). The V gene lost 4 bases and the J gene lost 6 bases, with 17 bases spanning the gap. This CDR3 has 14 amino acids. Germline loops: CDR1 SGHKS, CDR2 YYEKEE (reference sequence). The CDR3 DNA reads TGTGCCAGCAGCCCCCTCGGGGGGCGGAGCGAGCAGTACTTC. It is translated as CASSPLGGRSEQYF.

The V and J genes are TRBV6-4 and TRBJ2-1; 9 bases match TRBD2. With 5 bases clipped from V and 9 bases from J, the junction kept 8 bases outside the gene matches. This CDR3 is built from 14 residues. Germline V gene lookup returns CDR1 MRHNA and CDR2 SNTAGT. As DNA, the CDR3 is TGTGCCAGCAGTCATGAGCGGGGGGCCCGTGAGCAGTTCTTC. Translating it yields CASSHERGAREQFF.

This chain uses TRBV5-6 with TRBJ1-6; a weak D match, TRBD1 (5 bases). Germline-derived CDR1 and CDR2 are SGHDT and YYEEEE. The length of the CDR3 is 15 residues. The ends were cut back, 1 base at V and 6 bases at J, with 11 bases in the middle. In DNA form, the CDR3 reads TGTGCCAGCAGCTTGCTTCAGGGCGGTAATTCACCCCTCCACTTT. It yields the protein CASSLLQGGNSPLHF. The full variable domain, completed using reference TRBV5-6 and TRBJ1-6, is DAGVTQSPTHLIKTRGQQVTLRCSPKSGHDTVSWYQQALGQGPQFIFQYYEEEERQRGNFPDRFSGHQFPNYSSELNVNALLLGDSALYLCASSLLQGGNSPLHFGNGTRLTVT.

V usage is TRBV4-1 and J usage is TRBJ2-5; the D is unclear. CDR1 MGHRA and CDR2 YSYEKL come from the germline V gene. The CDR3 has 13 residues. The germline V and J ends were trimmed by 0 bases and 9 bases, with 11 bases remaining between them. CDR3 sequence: CASSQELIFAQYF. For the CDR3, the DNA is TGCGCCAGCAGCCAAGAACTCATCTTCGCCCAGTACTTC.

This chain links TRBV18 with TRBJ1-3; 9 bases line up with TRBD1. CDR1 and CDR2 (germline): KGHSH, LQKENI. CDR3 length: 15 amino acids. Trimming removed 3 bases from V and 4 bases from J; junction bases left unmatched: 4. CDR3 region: CASSPGTGTGNTIYF. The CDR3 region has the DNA TGTGCCAGCTCACCTGGGACAGGGACAGGAAACACCATATATTTT.

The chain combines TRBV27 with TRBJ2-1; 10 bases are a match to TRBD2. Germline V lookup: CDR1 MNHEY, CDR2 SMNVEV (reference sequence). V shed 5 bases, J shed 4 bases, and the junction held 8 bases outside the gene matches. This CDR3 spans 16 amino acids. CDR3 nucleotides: TGTGCCAGCAGTCCCAGGATAGCGGGGGGATACAATGAGCAGTTCTTC. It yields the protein CASSPRIAGGYNEQFF.

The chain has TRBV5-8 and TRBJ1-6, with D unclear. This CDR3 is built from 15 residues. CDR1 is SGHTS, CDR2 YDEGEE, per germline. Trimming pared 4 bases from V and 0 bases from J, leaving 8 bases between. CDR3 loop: CASSATVSYNSPLHF. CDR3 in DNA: TGTGCCAGCAGCGCTACAGTCTCCTATAATTCACCCCTCCACTTT. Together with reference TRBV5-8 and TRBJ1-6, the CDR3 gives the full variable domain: EAGVTQSPTHLIKTRGQQATLRCSPISGHTSVYWYQQALGLGLQFLLWYDEGEERNRGNFPPRFSGRQFPNYSSELNVNALELEDSALYLCASSATVSYNSPLHFGNGTRLTVT.

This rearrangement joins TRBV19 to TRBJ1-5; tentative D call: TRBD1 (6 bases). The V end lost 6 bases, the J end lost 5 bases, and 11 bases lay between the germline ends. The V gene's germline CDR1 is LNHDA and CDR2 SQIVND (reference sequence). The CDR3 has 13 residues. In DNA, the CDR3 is TGTGCCAGTAGCGACAGGCTTTATCAGCCCCAGCATTTT. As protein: CASSDRLYQPQHF. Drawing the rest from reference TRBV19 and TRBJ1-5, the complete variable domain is DGGITQSPKYLFRKEGQNVTLSCEQNLNHDAMYWYRQDPGQGLRLIYYSQIVNDFQKGDIAEGYSVSREKKESFPLTVTSAQKNPTAFYLCASSDRLYQPQHFGDGTRLSIL.

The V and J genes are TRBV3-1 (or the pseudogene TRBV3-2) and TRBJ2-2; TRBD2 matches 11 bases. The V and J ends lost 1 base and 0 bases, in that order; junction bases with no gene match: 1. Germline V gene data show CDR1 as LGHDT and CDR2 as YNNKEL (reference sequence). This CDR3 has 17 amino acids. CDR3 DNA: TGTGCCAGCAGCCAAGTTAGCGGGGGGGCGAACACCGGGGAGCTGTTTTTT. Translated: CASSQVSGGANTGELFF.

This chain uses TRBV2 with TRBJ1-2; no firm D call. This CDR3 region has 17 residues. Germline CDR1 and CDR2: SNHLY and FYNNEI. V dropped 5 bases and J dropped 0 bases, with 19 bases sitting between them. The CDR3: CASSLAIFSGTNYGYTF. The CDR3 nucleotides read TGTGCCAGCAGTCTTGCCATCTTCTCCGGGACTAACTATGGCTACACCTTC.

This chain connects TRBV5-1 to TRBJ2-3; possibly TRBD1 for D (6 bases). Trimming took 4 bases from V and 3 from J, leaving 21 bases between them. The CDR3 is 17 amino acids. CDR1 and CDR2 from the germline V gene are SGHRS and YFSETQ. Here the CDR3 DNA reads TGCGCCAGCAGCCTTCCTACTGGACAGCTGGGGACAGATACGCAGTATTTT. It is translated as CASSLPTGQLGTDTQYF. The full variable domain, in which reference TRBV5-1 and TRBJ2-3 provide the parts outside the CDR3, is KAGVTQTPRYLIKTRGQQVTLSCSPISGHRSVSWYQQTPGQGLQFLFEYFSETQRNKGNFPGRFSGRQFSNSRSEMNVSTLELGDSALYLCASSLPTGQLGTDTQYFGPGTRLTVL.

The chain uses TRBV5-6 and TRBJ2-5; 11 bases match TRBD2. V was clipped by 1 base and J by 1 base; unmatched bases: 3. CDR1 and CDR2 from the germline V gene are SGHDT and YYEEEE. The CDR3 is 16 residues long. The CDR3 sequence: CASSLWGTSGQETQYF. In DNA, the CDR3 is TGTGCCAGCAGCTTGTGGGGGACTAGCGGCCAAGAGACCCAGTACTTC.